This T cell receptor (beta chain) was recorded in a study of shared clonotypes between healthy human individuals. Study-wide background: There were three CD4 naive, three CD4 memory, two CD8 naive and one CD8 memory plates per donor. Findings and caveats of the study: Having only a few donors restricted how much genetic and exposure-history diversity was captured. Four donors showed sharing of around 5% of naive CD4 clonotypes.

V was clipped by 1 base and J by 1 base, with 9 bases between them. CDR3 length: 15 amino acids. The V gene's germline CDR1 is SGHTA and CDR2 FQGNSA. Data came from immunoSEQ multiplex PCR; TCRdb stores just in-frame clones and leaves some out. Altogether over a million clones are present, around 78% being singletons, with the ten largest covering about 0.52%. As for this clone: The target antigen is unknown.

The V and J genes are TRBV7-2 and TRBJ2-3; unclear D gene. Sample: memory CD4+ T cells from PBMCs. The sample's subset: CD45RA-negative fraction. This clonotype was obtained from a man aged 18-30 years in good health. Some clones in this sample may be carry-over from other donors' samples. The CDR3 spells CASSLGTAGTDTQYF. DNA of the CDR3: TGTGCCAGCAGCTTAGGTACTGCAGGCACAGATACGCAGTATTTT.